The clone carrying this T cell receptor beta chain was recorded a few times. The antigen remains undetermined. Primers for the PCR totalled 60 Vbeta and 13 Jbeta. Profiling relied on immunoSEQ multiplex PCR, and the TCRdb table lists in-frame clones only, not all of them. The repertoire holds about 180,000 clones, with 70% to 80% as singletons. This specimen belongs to a study of cytomegalovirus exposure and HLA in healthy donors. As for the study in general: Among the 300 to 500 donors who were genotyped, 70% to 90% fell in the genetic ancestry cluster that is associated with self-reported Caucasian donors.

Broader study findings: Reportedly, fewer N-insertions than the approximately 610-donor mean appeared in an Asian-associated ancestry cluster in a later analysis. A later analysis linked a missense variant in DCLRE1C to the trimming of TCR beta V and J genes. A later examination showed that TCR association rates differed by HLA locus, with DRB1 most and HLA-C fewest.

The germline CDR1 and CDR2 sequences are SEHNR and FQNEAQ (reference sequence). The CDR3 totals 13 residues. Sequenced material: PBMCs. The V and J genes are TRBV7-9 and TRBJ2-5; 7 bases are shared with TRBD1. The J call is doubtful: the DNA matches TRBJ2-7 better. This TCR derives from a man between 18 and 35 years old in good health and CMV-seronegative. The DNA for the CDR3 is TGTGCCAGCAGCCCGGGACAGACCTACGAGCAGTACTTC. Protein product: CASSPGQTYEQYF.